Presented here are 29 T cell receptor beta chains from one specimen sequenced in a study of T cell repertoires in cytomegalovirus infection. No antigen has been assigned to these receptors. A single record per CDR3 protein comes from TCRdb applying MiXCR to the reads. The table has about 830,000 distinct CDR3 sequences, 32% seen once; the top ten hold around 12%. The sample consisted of cultured CD8+ T cells from PBMCs, taken from culture after CMV antigen stimulation. The source is a human donor in good health (CMV status not recorded). Some clones in this sample may be carry-over from other donors' samples.

This clonotype appeared a few times. The V call is TRBV6-6, the J call TRBJ2-2; D perhaps matches TRBD1 (5 bases). The CDR3 extends over 18 amino acids. The germline V gene has CDR1 MNHNY and CDR2 SVGAGI (reference sequence). Trimming removed 7 bases at V and 0 bases at J, with 21 bases between. As DNA, the CDR3 is TGTGCCAGCAAATTCTGGACACAGATTCTCGCGAACACCGGGGAGCTGTTTTTT. It specifies CASKFWTQILANTGELFF.

The V call is TRBV7-9, the J call TRBJ2-1; 12 positions match TRBD2. The junction had 8 bases not matched to a gene; V was cut back by 5 bases and J by 6 bases. The CDR3 spans 16 residues. The V gene's germline CDR1 is SEHNR and CDR2 FQNEAQ (reference sequence). CDR3 sequence: CASSPPLAGGLNEQFF. The CDR3 DNA follows: TGTGCCAGCAGCCCCCCACTAGCGGGGGGTCTCAATGAGCAGTTCTTC.

The table lists this clonotype with many counts. V gene TRBV7-8 combines with J gene TRBJ2-1, with 9 bases that match TRBD2. Germline CDR1 is SGHVS and CDR2 is FQNEAQ. The CDR3 is made up of 14 amino acids. The V and J ends lost 4 bases and 6 bases, in that order; junction bases with no gene match: 4. The CDR3 sequence is CASSSRRGGNEQFF. In nucleotides, the CDR3 is TGTGCCAGCAGCTCGAGGCGGGGGGGCAATGAGCAGTTCTTC.

This clonotype appeared a few times. The chain recombines TRBV19 with TRBJ1-1; 10 nucleotides match TRBD1. In germline, CDR1 is LNHDA, CDR2 SQIVND (reference sequence). V gave up 1 base and J gave up 1 base; unmatched junction bases: 6. The CDR3 loop spans 17 amino acids. CDR3 region: CASSIVPRTGGNTEAFF. The CDR3 coding sequence is TGTGCCAGTAGTATAGTCCCTCGGACAGGGGGGAACACTGAAGCTTTCTTT. The whole variable domain, filled in from reference TRBV19 and TRBJ1-1, reads DGGITQSPKYLFRKEGQNVTLSCEQNLNHDAMYWYRQDPGQGLRLIYYSQIVNDFQKGDIAEGYSVSREKKESFPLTVTSAQKNPTAFYLCASSIVPRTGGNTEAFFGQGTRLTVV.

This clonotype was seen a handful of times. The J gene is TRBJ2-1, the V gene TRBV19; 7 bases are shared with TRBD1. The CDR3 is 16 amino acids. Germline CDR1 is LNHDA and CDR2 is SQIVND (reference sequence). Trimming cost V 3 bases and J 0 bases; bases outside gene matches: 5. CDR3 sequence: CASSIRDRVSYNEQFF. The CDR3 region has the DNA TGTGCCAGTAGTATTCGGGACAGAGTCTCCTACAATGAGCAGTTCTTC.

The CDR3 sequence is CSARFLAGGPGTDTQYF. CDR3 in DNA: TGCAGTGCTAGGTTTCTAGCGGGGGGGCCGGGGACAGATACGCAGTATTTT. This chain joins TRBV20-1 and TRBJ2-3; 12 bases line up with TRBD2. The germline V gene encodes CDR1 DFQATT and CDR2 SNEGSKA (reference sequence). J was trimmed by 3 bases and V by 3 bases; bases with no gene match: 10. The CDR3 has 17 residues.

This clonotype was seen only a few times. V gene TRBV6-1 combines with J gene TRBJ2-4; D is undetermined. The germline V gene has CDR1 MNHNS and CDR2 SASEGT. The CDR3 has 13 residues. Trimming left V 5 bases short and J 0 bases short, with 5 bases between. As DNA, the CDR3 is TGTGCCAGCAGTCTCCGAGCCAAAAACATTCAGTACTTC. This gives the protein CASSLRAKNIQYF.

CDR3 DNA sequence: TGTGCCAGCAGCCAAGATAACCACGGACTTCCCCCTTACAATGAGCAGTTCTTC. It encodes CASSQDNHGLPPYNEQFF. V is TRBV3-1 and J is TRBJ2-1; perhaps TRBD2 as D (5 bases). CDR1 is LGHDT, CDR2 YNNKEL, per germline (reference sequence). This CDR3 has 18 amino acids. V was clipped by 0 bases and J by 4 bases, with 19 bases between them.

This clonotype was picked up many times. The genes are TRBV6-2 or TRBV6-3 and TRBJ2-2, with a weak D call TRBD1 (6 bases). The germline CDR1 and CDR2 sequences are MNHEY and SVGEGT. Trimming took off 2 bases at V and 0 bases at J, with 13 bases between the two ends. The CDR3 is 17 amino acids. The CDR3 coding sequence is TGTGCCAGCAGTTACGACAGGAATACTACGAACACCGGGGAGCTGTTTTTT. It encodes CASSYDRNTTNTGELFF.

This clonotype has a count of ten or more. The chain has TRBV18 and TRBJ2-1; no reliable D call. Germline V gives CDR1 KGHSH, CDR2 LQKENI. The CDR3 length is 16 residues. Trimming took off 5 bases at V and 0 bases at J, with 14 bases between the two ends. The CDR3 nucleotides are TGTGCCAGCTCAGCAGACTCCCCGTTCTCCTACAATGAGCAGTTCTTC. It translates to CASSADSPFSYNEQFF.

This clonotype has a handful of counts. The chain employs TRBV11-3 and TRBJ1-2, with D tentatively TRBD1 (6 bases). The CDR3 loop spans 15 amino acids. Germline CDR1 SGHNT, CDR2 YENEEA. V lost 5 bases, J lost 5 bases, and 18 bases lay in between. DNA of the CDR3: TGTGCCAGCAGCCGACACAGGGTCCCTTGGTATGGCTACACCTTC. Encoded protein: CASSRHRVPWYGYTF.

The rearrangement joins TRBV5-1 to TRBJ2-3, with 9 bases identical to TRBD1. The length of the CDR3 is 15 residues. The junction had 10 bases not matched to a gene; V was cut back by 7 bases and J by 4 bases. Germline V CDR1 and CDR2: SGHRS, YFSETQ. This chain's CDR3 is CASQTQGARADTQYF. CDR3 coding DNA: TGCGCCAGCCAAACACAGGGGGCTAGGGCAGATACGCAGTATTTT.

This clonotype was seen only a few times. The rearrangement uses TRBV20-1 and TRBJ1-2; no reliable D call. In germline, CDR1 is DFQATT, CDR2 SNEGSKA (reference sequence). This CDR3 is built from 13 residues. Trimming shortened V by 5 bases and J by 6 bases, and 16 bases separated the two germline ends. DNA for the CDR3: TGCAGTGCTGACAACGGTCTGAGTAATGGCTACACCTTC. This encodes CSADNGLSNGYTF.

The chain has TRBV15 and TRBJ1-1; D gene ambiguous. V was shortened by 2 bases and J by 5 bases, with 9 bases between the two germline ends. The CDR3 runs to 13 residues. CDR1 and CDR2 (germline): LNHNV, YYDKDF (reference sequence). Here the CDR3 reads CATSRPPGTEAFF. The CDR3 nucleotides read TGTGCCACCAGCAGACCTCCGGGGACTGAAGCTTTCTTT.

The V and J genes are TRBV7-3 and TRBJ1-1; D remains ambiguous. The germline CDR1 and CDR2 sequences are SGHTA and FQGTGA. Deletions cut 6 bases from V and 0 bases from J, with 17 bases between. The CDR3 totals 16 residues. CDR3 sequence (DNA): TGTGCCAGCAGACTCCGGGTCCCCGGAATGAACACTGAAGCTTTCTTT. This codes for CASRLRVPGMNTEAFF.

There are a few counts of this clonotype. The chain employs TRBV19 and TRBJ2-7, with no clear D. The CDR3 loop spans 13 amino acids. V was pared by 11 bases and J by 2 bases, with 16 bases between. CDR1 and CDR2 (germline): LNHDA, SQIVND (reference sequence). The CDR3 is CAPLGGQTYEQYF. The CDR3 nucleotides read TGTGCCCCCCTCGGTGGGCAGACCTACGAGCAGTACTTC. The whole variable domain, remainder taken from reference TRBV19 and TRBJ2-7, is DGGITQSPKYLFRKEGQNVTLSCEQNLNHDAMYWYRQDPGQGLRLIYYSQIVNDFQKGDIAEGYSVSREKKESFPLTVTSAQKNPTAFYLCAPLGGQTYEQYFGPGTRLTVT.

The rearrangement joins TRBV4-2 to TRBJ2-7; 7 bases line up with TRBD2. Germline V gene data show CDR1 as LGHNA and CDR2 as YNFKEQ. The CDR3 spans 14 residues. The V gene end was trimmed by 4 bases and the J gene end by 2 bases; junction bases not matched to a gene: 5. CDR3 bases: TGTGCCAGCAGCCCATGGGGGGGAGCCTACGAGCAGTACTTC. Translating it yields CASSPWGGAYEQYF.

This clonotype has only a few counts. The chain is built from TRBV7-6 and TRBJ2-6, with D perhaps given as TRBD1 or TRBD2 (5 bases each). CDR3 length: 17 residues. Between the trimmed V and J ends, which lost 1 base and 0 bases, there was a span of 10 bases. Germline CDR1 reads SGHVS; CDR2 reads FNYEAQ. The CDR3, as DNA: TGTGCCAGCAGCTTAGGGGACGGTAGCTCTGGGGCCAACGTCCTGACTTTC. Translating gives CASSLGDGSSGANVLTF.

The chain has TRBV7-9 and TRBJ1-1, with TRBD1 as a possible D gene (5 bases). Trimming left V 4 bases short and J 7 bases short, with 16 bases between. Germline CDR1 is SEHNR and CDR2 is FQNEAQ (reference sequence). The CDR3 spans 14 residues. Here the CDR3 reads CASSSVGRAYEAFF. CDR3 DNA sequence: TGTGCCAGCAGCTCGGTGGGCAGGGCCTATGAAGCTTTCTTT.

This clonotype was seen a handful of times. The rearrangement links TRBV5-6 to TRBJ2-1, with 8 nucleotides matching TRBD2. The V gene end was trimmed by 2 bases and the J gene end by 5 bases; junction bases not matched to a gene: 6. This CDR3 is built from 15 residues. CDR1 is SGHDT and CDR2 is YYEEEE in the germline V gene. The CDR3 loop reads CASSFPGLVNNEQFF. The CDR3 DNA follows: TGTGCCAGCAGCTTCCCGGGACTAGTAAACAATGAGCAGTTCTTC. The full variable domain, with the rest looked up from reference TRBV5-6 and TRBJ2-1, is DAGVTQSPTHLIKTRGQQVTLRCSPKSGHDTVSWYQQALGQGPQFIFQYYEEEERQRGNFPDRFSGHQFPNYSSELNVNALLLGDSALYLCASSFPGLVNNEQFFGPGTRLTVL.

This clonotype was counted a few times. V gene TRBV7-8 combines with J gene TRBJ1-4; D possibly corresponds to TRBD1 (6 bases). The V end lost 3 bases, the J end lost 8 bases, and 13 bases lay between the germline ends. Germline CDR1 and CDR2: SGHVS and FQNEAQ. This CDR3 has 14 amino acids. The CDR3 reads CASSFSRGMEKLFF. The DNA for the CDR3 is TGTGCCAGCAGCTTCTCCAGGGGAATGGAAAAACTGTTTTTT.

This clonotype was counted only a few times. The chain is built from TRBV6-6 and TRBJ2-7; either TRBD1 or TRBD2 may fit D (5 bases each). Germline values: CDR1 MNHNY, CDR2 SVGAGI (reference sequence). The CDR3 covers 12 residues. With 2 bases removed from V and 6 bases from J, the gap between germline ends came to 8 bases. The CDR3 loop is CASSYGAGEQYV. CDR3 nucleotide sequence: TGTGCCAGCAGTTACGGGGCGGGCGAGCAGTACGTC.

This chain links TRBV20-1 with TRBJ1-5, with D tentatively TRBD1 (5 bases). V was clipped by 0 bases and J by 4 bases, with 13 bases between them. The germline gives CDR1 DFQATT, CDR2 SNEGSKA (reference sequence). This CDR3 is built from 15 residues. The CDR3 reads CSARETLGGNQPQHF. CDR3 DNA sequence: TGCAGTGCTAGAGAGACTCTGGGGGGGAATCAGCCCCAGCATTTT.

In its sample, this clonotype was seen a few times. The rearrangement uses TRBV6-1 and TRBJ2-2, with D possibly TRBD1 on 6 matching bases. V was clipped by 3 bases and J by 5 bases, with 10 bases between them. In germline, CDR1 is MNHNS, CDR2 SASEGT. The CDR3 runs 14 residues. The CDR3 reads CASSDNRVTGELFF. The CDR3 region has the DNA TGTGCCAGCAGTGATAACAGGGTTACCGGGGAGCTGTTTTTT.

Here the CDR3 DNA reads TGTGCCAGCAGGGTCAGGTGGGATCCCGATTTATATAGCTCCTACGAGCAGTACGTC. Translated, it gives CASRVRWDPDLYSSYEQYV. The chain is built from TRBV28 and TRBJ2-7; D uncertain. The germline gives CDR1 MDHEN, CDR2 SYDVKM. This CDR3 contains 19 residues. V shed 6 bases and J shed 0 bases, with 27 bases lying between them.

This clonotype was seen a few times. This chain links TRBV7-6 with TRBJ2-7; TRBD2 matches at 9 bases. This CDR3 has 15 residues. CDR1 and CDR2 from the germline V gene are SGHVS and FNYEAQ. V gave up 5 bases and J gave up 3 bases; unmatched junction bases: 8. CDR3 residues: CASSPVTSGLYEQYF. DNA of the CDR3: TGTGCCAGCAGCCCTGTGACTAGCGGCCTCTACGAGCAGTACTTC.

This clonotype was detected a few times. V usage is TRBV7-9 and J usage is TRBJ1-2; possible D gene TRBD1, 5 bases. The CDR3 has 14 residues. Germline lookup yields CDR1 SEHNR and CDR2 FQNEAQ (reference sequence). Trimming took 6 bases from V and 3 from J, leaving 14 bases between them. The CDR3 here is CASRLGDWDYGYTF. The CDR3 DNA follows: TGTGCCAGCAGGCTAGGGGATTGGGACTATGGCTACACCTTC.

This chain uses TRBV2 with TRBJ2-2; D is ambiguous. Looked up from germline, CDR1 is SNHLY and CDR2 is FYNNEI. The V and J ends lost 11 bases and 5 bases respectively, with 12 bases between them. CDR3 length: 12 residues. The CDR3 sequence is CAAPRLTGELFF. Here the CDR3 DNA reads TGTGCCGCACCTAGGTTGACCGGGGAGCTGTTTTTT.

The chain employs TRBV12-3 or TRBV12-4 and TRBJ2-7; D gene unclear. Trimming left V 7 bases short and J 7 bases short, with 20 bases between. CDR3 length: 14 residues. CDR3 amino acids: CASTGSSAAWEQYF. CDR3 DNA sequence: TGTGCCAGCACGGGTTCCTCGGCGGCTTGGGAGCAGTACTTC.